This is a list of T cell receptor beta chains from one sample in a study of cytomegalovirus exposure and HLA in healthy donors. TCRdb's table, derived via immunoSEQ multiplex PCR, lists solely in-frame clones and lacks some. This table holds roughly 100,000 clones, approximately 77% found once. The sequenced sample was PBMCs. The receptors were sampled from a human donor in good health. CDR3s include the opening cysteine and the closing phenylalanine or tryptophan. The order of the fields is V gene, CDR3 protein.

TRBV12-2	CASRLDRAIQYF
TRBV28	CASSFGDRGTGQYF
TRBV5-8	CASSRLADSYNEQFF
TRBV4-2	CASSQEFMAVSPLHF
TRBV6-5	CASSRRQNNQPQHF
TRBV7-3	CASSSGQTGGYTF
TRBV14	CASSLLGGQGETEAFF
TRBV11-1	CASSPHRGLANTEAFF
TRBV19	CASSPMRLGGQPQHF
TRBV28	CASKEIGGLEQPQHF
TRBV4-3	CASSHTAGGSSTGELFF
TRBV7-8	CASSLYSRPGQGGSNQPQHF
TRBV30	CAWSGQGNYQPQHF
TRBV2	CASRSEAQYF
TRBV7-6	CASSAGTGDLEAFF
TRBV19	CASSQRDGYGYTF
TRBV7-2	CASSRDRGGTGELFF
TRBV29-1	CSVVGRGGTQYF
TRBV12-5	CASGPPRTGREGYTF
TRBV7-2	CASSLRRGQETQYF
TRBV9	CASSVGDNSYEQYF
TRBV2	CASRRGTNQPQHF
TRBV7-9	CASSPPTGQETQYF
TRBV15	CATSRDGSDSQDF
TRBV9	CASSVDGGSGGYTF
TRBV5-5	CASREGQDGYTF
TRBV6-1	CASSQGGPYSNQPQHF
TRBV11-2	CASSSGGSGANVLTF
TRBV28	CASSETGSRANEQYF
TRBV5-1	CASSLGSFTGRSYNEQFF
TRBV4-2	CASSQGGNTEAFF
TRBV19	CASSIMQGNQPQHF
TRBV7-2	CASSSRTSGGYNEQFF
TRBV27	CASMPLTTSGGSYEQYF
TRBV5-1	CASSLYDEAMEAFF
TRBV20-1	CSGSKEDIQYF
TRBV29-1	CSARGSGGTGELFF
TRBV7-8	CASSETGRGNTIYF
TRBV6-1	CASSLDRGYEQYF
TRBV15	CATSRVGETSSDTQYF
TRBV19	CASRRGSEQFF
TRBV28	CASSSSGRAPYEQYF